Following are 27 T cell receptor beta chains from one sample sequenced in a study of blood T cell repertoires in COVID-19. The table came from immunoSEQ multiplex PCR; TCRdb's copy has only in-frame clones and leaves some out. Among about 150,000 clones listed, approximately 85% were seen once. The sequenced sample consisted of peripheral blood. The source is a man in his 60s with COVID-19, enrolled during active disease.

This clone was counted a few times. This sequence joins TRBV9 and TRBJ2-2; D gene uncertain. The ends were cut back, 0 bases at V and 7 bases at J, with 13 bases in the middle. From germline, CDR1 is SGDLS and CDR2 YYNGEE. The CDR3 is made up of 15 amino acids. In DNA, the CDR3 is TGTGCCAGCAGCGTAGATGGGCTGGGCCGCGGGGAGCTGTTTTTT. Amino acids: CASSVDGLGRGELFF.

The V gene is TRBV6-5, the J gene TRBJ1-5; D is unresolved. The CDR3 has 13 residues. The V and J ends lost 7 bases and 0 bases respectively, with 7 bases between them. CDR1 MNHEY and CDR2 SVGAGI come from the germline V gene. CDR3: CASKAGSNQPQHF. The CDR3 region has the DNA TGTGCCAGCAAGGCGGGTAGCAATCAGCCCCAGCATTTT.

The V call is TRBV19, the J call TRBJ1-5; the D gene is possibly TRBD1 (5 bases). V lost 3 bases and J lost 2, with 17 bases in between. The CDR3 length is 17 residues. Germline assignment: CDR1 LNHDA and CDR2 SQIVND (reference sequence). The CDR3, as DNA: TGTGCCAGTAGTATTGACCCCACCGGGGGAGGCAATCAGCCCCAGCATTTT. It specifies CASSIDPTGGGNQPQHF.

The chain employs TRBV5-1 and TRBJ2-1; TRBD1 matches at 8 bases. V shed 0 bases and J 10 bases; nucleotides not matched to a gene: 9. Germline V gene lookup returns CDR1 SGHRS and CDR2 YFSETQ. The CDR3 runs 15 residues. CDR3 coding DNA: TGCGCCAGCAGCTTGGGTGGGACAGGCCTAAAAGAGCAGTTCTTC. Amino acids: CASSLGGTGLKEQFF.

The CDR3 here is CATLGRESTDTQYF. The CDR3 nucleotides are TGTGCCACCCTAGGGCGGGAGAGCACAGATACGCAGTATTTT. The V call is TRBV2, the J call TRBJ2-3; TRBD2 matches 7 bases. Germline lookup yields CDR1 SNHLY and CDR2 FYNNEI. The trim removed 10 bases at V and 0 bases at J, leaving 7 bases unmatched. The CDR3 totals 14 residues.

CDR3 sequence (DNA): TGCGCCAGCAGCTTCGGACAGGGGGCCGGTGAAAAACTGTTTTTT. Translated: CASSFGQGAGEKLFF. The chain links TRBV5-1 to TRBJ1-4, with 11 bases identical to TRBD1. The CDR3 covers 15 residues. V shed 2 bases, J shed 7 bases, and the junction held 4 bases outside the gene matches. Germline values: CDR1 SGHRS, CDR2 YFSETQ.

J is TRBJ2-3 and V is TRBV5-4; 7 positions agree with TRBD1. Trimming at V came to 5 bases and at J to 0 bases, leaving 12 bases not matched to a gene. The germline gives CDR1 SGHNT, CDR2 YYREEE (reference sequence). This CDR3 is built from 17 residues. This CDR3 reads CASRQGQILTSTDTQYF. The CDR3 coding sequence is TGTGCCAGCAGACAGGGACAGATACTAACTAGCACAGATACGCAGTATTTT.

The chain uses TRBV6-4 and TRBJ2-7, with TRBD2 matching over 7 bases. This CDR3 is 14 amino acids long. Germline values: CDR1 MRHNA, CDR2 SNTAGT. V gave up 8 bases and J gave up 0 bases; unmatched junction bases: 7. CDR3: CASASTSDSYEQYF. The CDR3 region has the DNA TGTGCCAGCGCGTCCACTAGCGACTCCTACGAGCAGTACTTC.

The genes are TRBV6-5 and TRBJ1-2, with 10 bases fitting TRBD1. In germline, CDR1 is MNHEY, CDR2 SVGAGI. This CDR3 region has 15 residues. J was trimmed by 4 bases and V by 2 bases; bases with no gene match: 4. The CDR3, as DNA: TGTGCCAGCAGTTACCGGGACAGGGGATCCTATGGCTACACCTTC. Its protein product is CASSYRDRGSYGYTF.

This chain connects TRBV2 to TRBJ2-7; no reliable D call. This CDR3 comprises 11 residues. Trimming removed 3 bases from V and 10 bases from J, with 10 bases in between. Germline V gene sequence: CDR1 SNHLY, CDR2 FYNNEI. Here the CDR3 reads CASSDSFPQYF. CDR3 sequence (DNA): TGTGCCAGCAGTGACTCCTTCCCTCAGTACTTC.

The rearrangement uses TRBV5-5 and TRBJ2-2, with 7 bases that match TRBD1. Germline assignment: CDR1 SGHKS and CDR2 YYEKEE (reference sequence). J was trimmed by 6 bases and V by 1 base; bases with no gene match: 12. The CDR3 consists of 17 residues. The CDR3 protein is CASSLSPAVTGAGELFF. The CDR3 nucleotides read TGTGCCAGCAGCTTGTCGCCCGCCGTAACAGGGGCCGGGGAGCTGTTTTTT.

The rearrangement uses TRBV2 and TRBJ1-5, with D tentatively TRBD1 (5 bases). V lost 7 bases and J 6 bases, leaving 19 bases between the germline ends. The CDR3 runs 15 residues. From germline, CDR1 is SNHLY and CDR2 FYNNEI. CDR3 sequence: CASTTWGGMGQPQHF. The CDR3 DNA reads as TGTGCCAGCACCACGTGGGGCGGCATGGGTCAGCCCCAGCATTTT.

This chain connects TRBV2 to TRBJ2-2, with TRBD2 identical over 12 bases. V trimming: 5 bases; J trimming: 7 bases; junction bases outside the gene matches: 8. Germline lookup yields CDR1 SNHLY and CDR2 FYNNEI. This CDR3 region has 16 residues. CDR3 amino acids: CASSNRLAGDFGELFF. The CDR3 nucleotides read TGTGCCAGCAGTAACAGACTAGCGGGAGACTTCGGGGAGCTGTTTTTT.

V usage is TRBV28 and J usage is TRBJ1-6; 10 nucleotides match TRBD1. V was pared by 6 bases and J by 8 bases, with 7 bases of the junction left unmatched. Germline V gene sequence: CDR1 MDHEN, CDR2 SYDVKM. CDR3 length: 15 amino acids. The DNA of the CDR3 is TGTGCCAGCAGCGGAATCGGACAGGGGGATTCACCCCTCCACTTT. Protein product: CASSGIGQGDSPLHF. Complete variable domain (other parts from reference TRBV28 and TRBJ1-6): DVKVTQSSRYLVKRTGEKVFLECVQDMDHENMFWYRQDPGLGLRLIYFSYDVKMKEKGDIPEGYSVSREKKERFSLILESASTNQTSMYLCASSGIGQGDSPLHFGNGTRLTVT.

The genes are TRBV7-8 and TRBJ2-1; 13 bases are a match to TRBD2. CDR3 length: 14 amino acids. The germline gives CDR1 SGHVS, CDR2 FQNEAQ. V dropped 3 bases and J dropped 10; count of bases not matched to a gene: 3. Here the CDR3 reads CASSLRTSGGEQFF. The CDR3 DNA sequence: TGTGCCAGCAGCTTGCGGACTAGCGGGGGAGAGCAGTTCTTC.

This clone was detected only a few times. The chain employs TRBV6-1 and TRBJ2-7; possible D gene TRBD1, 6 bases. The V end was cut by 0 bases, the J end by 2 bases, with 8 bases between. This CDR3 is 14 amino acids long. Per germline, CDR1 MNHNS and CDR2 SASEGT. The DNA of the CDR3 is TGTGCCAGCAGTGAAGCTAACAGGGCCTACGAGCAGTACTTC. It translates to CASSEANRAYEQYF.

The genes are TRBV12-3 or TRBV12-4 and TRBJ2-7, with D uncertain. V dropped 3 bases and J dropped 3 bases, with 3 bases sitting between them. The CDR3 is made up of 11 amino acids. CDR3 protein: CASSLYYEQYF. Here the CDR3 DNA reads TGTGCCAGCAGTTTGTACTACGAGCAGTACTTC.

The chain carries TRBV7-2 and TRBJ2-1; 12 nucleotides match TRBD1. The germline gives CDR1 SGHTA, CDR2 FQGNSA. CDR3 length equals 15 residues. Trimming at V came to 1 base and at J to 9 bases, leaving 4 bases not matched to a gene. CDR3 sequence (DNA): TGTGCCAGCAGCTTAGGCGGGACAGGGGGCGCTGAGCAGTTCTTC. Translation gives CASSLGGTGGAEQFF.

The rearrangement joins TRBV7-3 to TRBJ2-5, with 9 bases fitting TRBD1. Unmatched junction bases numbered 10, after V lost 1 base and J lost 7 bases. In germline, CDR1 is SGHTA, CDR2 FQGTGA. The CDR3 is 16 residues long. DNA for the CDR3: TGTGCCAGCAGCTTAATGGTACAGGGGGCCAGCGGGACCCAGTACTTC. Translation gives CASSLMVQGASGTQYF.

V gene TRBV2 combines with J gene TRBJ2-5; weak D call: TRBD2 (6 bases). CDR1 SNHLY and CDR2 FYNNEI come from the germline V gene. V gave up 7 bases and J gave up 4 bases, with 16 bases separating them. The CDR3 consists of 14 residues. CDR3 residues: CASNLLGGRETQYF. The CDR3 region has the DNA TGTGCCAGCAACCTCCTCGGGGGTCGAGAGACCCAGTACTTC.

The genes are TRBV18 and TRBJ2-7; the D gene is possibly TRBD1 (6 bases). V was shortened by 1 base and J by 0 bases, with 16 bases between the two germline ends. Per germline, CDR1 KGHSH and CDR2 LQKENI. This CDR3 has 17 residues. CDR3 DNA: TGTGCCAGCTCACCACTTCCGGGACAACTATTCTCCTACGAGCAGTACTTC. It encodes CASSPLPGQLFSYEQYF.

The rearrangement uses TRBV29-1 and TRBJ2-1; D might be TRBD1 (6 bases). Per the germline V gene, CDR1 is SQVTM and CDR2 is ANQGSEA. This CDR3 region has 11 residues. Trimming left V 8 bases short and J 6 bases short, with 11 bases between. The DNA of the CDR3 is TGCAGCCAACAGGGTCCCAATGAGCAGTTCTTC. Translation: CSQQGPNEQFF.

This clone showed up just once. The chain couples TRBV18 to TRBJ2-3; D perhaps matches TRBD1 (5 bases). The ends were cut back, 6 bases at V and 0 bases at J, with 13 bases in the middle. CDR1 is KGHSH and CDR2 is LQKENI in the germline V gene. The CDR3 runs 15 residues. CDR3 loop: CASSQGYGSTDTQYF. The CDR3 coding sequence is TGTGCCAGCTCCCAGGGCTACGGGAGCACAGATACGCAGTATTTT.

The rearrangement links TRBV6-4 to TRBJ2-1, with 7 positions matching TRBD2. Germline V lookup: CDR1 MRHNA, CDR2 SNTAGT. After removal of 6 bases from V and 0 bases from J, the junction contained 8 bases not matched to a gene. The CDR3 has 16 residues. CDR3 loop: CASRETSASSYNEQFF. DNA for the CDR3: TGTGCCAGCAGGGAAACTAGCGCCAGCTCCTACAATGAGCAGTTCTTC.

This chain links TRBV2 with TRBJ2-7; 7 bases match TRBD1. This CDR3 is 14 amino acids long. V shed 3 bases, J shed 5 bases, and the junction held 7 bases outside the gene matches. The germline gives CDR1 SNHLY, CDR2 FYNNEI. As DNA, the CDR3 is TGTGCCAGCAGTGATGGGACAGTGGGCCACGAGCAGTACTTC. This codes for CASSDGTVGHEQYF.

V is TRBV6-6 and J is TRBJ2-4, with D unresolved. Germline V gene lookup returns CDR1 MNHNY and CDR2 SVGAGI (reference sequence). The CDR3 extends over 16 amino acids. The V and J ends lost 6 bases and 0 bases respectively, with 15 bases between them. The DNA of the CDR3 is TGTGCCAGCAGCCTGATACAGCATAGAGCCAAAAACATTCAGTACTTC. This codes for CASSLIQHRAKNIQYF.

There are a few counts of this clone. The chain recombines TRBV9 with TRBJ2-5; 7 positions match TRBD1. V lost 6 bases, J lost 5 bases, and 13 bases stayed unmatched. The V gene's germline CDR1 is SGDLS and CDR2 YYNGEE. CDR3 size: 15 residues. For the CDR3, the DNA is TGTGCCAGCACCCTAGGGGTAGGGGGCCGCGAGACCCAGTACTTC. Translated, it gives CASTLGVGGRETQYF.